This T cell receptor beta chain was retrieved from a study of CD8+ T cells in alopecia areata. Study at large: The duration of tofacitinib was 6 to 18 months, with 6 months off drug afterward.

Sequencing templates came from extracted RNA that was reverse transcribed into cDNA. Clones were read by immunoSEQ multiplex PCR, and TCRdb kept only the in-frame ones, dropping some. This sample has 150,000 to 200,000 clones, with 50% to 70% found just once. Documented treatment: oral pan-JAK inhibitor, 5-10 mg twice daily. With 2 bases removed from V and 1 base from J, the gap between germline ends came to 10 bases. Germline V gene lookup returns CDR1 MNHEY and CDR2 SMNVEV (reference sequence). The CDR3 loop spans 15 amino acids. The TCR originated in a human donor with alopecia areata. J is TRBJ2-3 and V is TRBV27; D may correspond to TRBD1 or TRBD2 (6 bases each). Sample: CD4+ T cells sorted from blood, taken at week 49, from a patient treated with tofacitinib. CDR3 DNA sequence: TGTGCCAGCAGTTTAGCCCGGGGGCGCACAGATACGCAGTATTTT. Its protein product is CASSLARGRTDTQYF.